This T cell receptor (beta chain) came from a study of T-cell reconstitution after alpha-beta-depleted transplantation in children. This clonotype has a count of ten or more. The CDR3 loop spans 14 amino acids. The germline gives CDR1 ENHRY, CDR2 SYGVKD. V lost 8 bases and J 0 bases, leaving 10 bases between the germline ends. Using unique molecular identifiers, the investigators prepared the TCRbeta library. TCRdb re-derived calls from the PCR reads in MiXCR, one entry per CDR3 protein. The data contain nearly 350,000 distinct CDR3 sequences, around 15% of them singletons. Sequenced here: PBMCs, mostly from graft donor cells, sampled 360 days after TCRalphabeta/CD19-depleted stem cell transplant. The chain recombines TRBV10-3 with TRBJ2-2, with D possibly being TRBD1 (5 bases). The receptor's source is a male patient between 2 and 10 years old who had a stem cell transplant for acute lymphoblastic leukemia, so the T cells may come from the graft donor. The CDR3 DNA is TGTGCCATCCGTTCAGGGCCGAACACCGGGGAGCTGTTTTTT. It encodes CAIRSGPNTGELFF.